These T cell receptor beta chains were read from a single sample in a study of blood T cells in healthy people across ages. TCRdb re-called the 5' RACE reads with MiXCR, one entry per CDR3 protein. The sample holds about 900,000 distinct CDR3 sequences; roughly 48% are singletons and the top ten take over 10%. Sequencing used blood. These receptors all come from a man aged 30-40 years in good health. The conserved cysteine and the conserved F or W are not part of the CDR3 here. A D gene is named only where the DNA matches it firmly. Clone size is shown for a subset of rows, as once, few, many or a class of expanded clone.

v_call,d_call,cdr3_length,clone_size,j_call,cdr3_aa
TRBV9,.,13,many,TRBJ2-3,ASSVAGGRGDTQY
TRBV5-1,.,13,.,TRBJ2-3,ASSLAARAADTQY
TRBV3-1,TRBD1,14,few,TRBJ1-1,ASSLGGAGGKSEAF
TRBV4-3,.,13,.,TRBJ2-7,ASSQDLSTAYEQY
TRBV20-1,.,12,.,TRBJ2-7,SARGSYSSYEQY
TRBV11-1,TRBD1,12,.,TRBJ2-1,ASLGDRSYNEQF
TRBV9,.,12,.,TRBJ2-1,ASSVRLVANEQF
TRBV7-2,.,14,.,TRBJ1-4,ASSLGSPLENEKLF
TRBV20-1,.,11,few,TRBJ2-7,SARDPESYEQY
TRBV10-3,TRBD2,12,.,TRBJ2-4,VISESLAALEQY
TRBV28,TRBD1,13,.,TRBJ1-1,ASTSETGLNTEAF
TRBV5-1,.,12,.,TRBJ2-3,ASSPDSRTDTQY
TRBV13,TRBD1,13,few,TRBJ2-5,ASSSDRETQETQY
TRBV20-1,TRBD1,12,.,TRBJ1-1,SATDRGHGTEAF
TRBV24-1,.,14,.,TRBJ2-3,ATSDLREPSTDTQY
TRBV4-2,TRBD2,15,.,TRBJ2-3,ASSQVIAGAGTDTQY
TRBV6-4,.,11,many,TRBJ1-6,ASSDSGGSPLH
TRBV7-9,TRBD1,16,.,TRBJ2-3,ASSPKQIGGNTRDTQY
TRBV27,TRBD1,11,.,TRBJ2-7,ATQDRGDYEQY
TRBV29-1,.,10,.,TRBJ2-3,SVDVGTDTQY
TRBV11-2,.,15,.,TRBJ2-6,ASSLAVGLTGANVLT
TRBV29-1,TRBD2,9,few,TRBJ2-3,SVETSSPQY
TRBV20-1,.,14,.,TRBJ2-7,SARVGTRTLSYEQY
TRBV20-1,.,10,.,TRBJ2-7,SASRGDYEQY
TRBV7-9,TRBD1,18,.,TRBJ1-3,ASSFDSGTGEGSSGNTIY
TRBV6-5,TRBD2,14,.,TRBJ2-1,ASSYLASGGYNEQF
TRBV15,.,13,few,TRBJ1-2,ATSRGESGLYGYT
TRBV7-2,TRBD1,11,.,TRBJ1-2,ASSLSTGAGYT
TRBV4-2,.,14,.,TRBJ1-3,ASSRSGGLSGNTIY
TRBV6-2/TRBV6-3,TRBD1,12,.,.,ASSAGTGSSEQY
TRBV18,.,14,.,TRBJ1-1,ASSPTPGLANTEAF
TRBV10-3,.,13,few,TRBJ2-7,AISEPKFSRYEQY
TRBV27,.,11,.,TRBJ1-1,ASSFAGDTEAF
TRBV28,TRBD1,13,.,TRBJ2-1,ASSLPGQGLHEQF
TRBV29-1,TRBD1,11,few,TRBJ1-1,SVAGQANTEAF
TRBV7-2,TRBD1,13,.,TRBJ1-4,ASSFQDRGPEKLF
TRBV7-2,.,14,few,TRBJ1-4,ASSLRFPGTNEKLF
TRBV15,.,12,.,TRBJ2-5,ATSRGDQQETQY
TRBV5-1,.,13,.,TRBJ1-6,ASSLTSQGHSPLH
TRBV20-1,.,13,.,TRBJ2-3,SATVAGPSTDMQY
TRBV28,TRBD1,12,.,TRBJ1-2,ASRAGQGGYGYT